The 16 T cell receptor beta chains presented below share a single source sample, sequenced in a study of T cells in localized non-small cell lung cancer. The table came from immunoSEQ multiplex PCR; TCRdb's copy has only in-frame clones and leaves some out. The data contain roughly 2,000 clones, about 24% of them singletons. This specimen was normal lung tissue next to the tumor, taken before any cancer treatment. The origin of the receptors is a woman between 35 and 75 years old with stage I lung adenocarcinoma.

This clone has just a few counts. The J gene is TRBJ2-6, the V gene TRBV19; the match to TRBD2 covers 7 bases. This CDR3 comprises 14 residues. CDR1 LNHDA and CDR2 SQIVND come from the germline V gene (reference sequence). J was trimmed by 2 bases and V by 5 bases; bases with no gene match: 0. The CDR3 loop is CASSGTTGANVLTF. CDR3 DNA sequence: TGTGCCAGTAGTGGGACTACTGGGGCCAACGTCCTGACTTTC.

This clone was detected a few times. The chain carries TRBV18 and TRBJ1-1, with a possible D match to TRBD1 (5 bases). This CDR3 is built from 15 residues. The V gene lost 3 bases and the J gene lost 5 bases, with 16 bases spanning the gap. Germline values: CDR1 KGHSH, CDR2 LQKENI. In DNA form, the CDR3 reads TGTGCCAGCTCACCGGCTGGCGGGGCGGGGACTGAAGCTTTCTTT. Its translation: CASSPAGGAGTEAFF.

The rearrangement uses TRBV6-8 and TRBJ2-7; possibly TRBD1 for D (6 bases). The V end lost 5 bases, the J end lost 0 bases, and 17 bases lay between the germline ends. Germline CDR1 is MNHGY and CDR2 is SAAAGT. This CDR3 has 16 residues. DNA for the CDR3: TGTGCCAGCAGTGATTTAGGGGGTAAGGCCTCCTACGAGCAGTACTTC. It yields the protein CASSDLGGKASYEQYF.

The chain employs TRBV11-3 and TRBJ2-1; D is uncertain. This CDR3 has 15 amino acids. Germline V lookup: CDR1 SGHNT, CDR2 YENEEA. Between the trimmed V and J ends, which lost 3 bases and 3 bases, there was a span of 12 bases. Here the CDR3 reads CASSLVEAGYNEQFF. The CDR3 region has the DNA TGTGCCAGCAGCTTGGTCGAAGCCGGCTACAATGAGCAGTTCTTC.

The CDR3 DNA reads TGTGCCAGTAGTTTACGACCGGCCGAGGGCACTGAAGCTTTCTTT. Its translation: CASSLRPAEGTEAFF. The chain links TRBV19 to TRBJ1-1; D gene unclear. Germline loops: CDR1 LNHDA, CDR2 SQIVND (reference sequence). This CDR3 spans 15 amino acids. The V end lost 5 bases, the J end lost 4 bases, and 17 bases lay between the germline ends.

In this sample, this clone is medium-sized. The rearrangement joins TRBV9 to TRBJ1-1, with no clear D. Trimming pared 2 bases from V and 1 base from J, leaving 6 bases between. The CDR3 totals 13 residues. CDR1 and CDR2 (germline): SGDLS, YYNGEE. CDR3 coding DNA: TGTGCCAGCAGCGTTTTAAGGAACACTGAAGCTTTCTTT. This sequence encodes CASSVLRNTEAFF. Filled out from reference TRBV9 and TRBJ1-1, the complete variable domain reads DSGVTQTPKHLITATGQRVTLRCSPRSGDLSVYWYQQSLDQGLQFLIQYYNGEERAKGNILERFSAQQFPDLHSELNLSSLELGDSALYFCASSVLRNTEAFFGQGTRLTVV.

In its sample, this clone was seen once. V and J are TRBV10-2 and TRBJ2-3, with D tentatively TRBD2 (6 bases). With 3 bases removed from V and 3 bases from J, the gap between germline ends came to 10 bases. This CDR3 comprises 14 residues. Germline assignment: CDR1 WSHSY and CDR2 SAAADI. CDR3 protein: CASSDMGGTDTQYF. The CDR3 DNA sequence: TGCGCCAGCAGTGACATGGGGGGAACAGATACGCAGTATTTT.

The rearrangement uses TRBV6-1 and TRBJ2-3, with 15 bases aligning to TRBD2. Germline CDR1 is MNHNS and CDR2 is SASEGT. V lost 1 base and J lost 4; bases outside the gene matches: 6. The CDR3 is made up of 18 amino acids. CDR3 amino acids: CASSEGTSGGGRADTQYF. The CDR3 bases are TGTGCCAGCAGTGAAGGGACTAGCGGGGGGGGTAGGGCAGATACGCAGTATTTT.

The CDR3 loop reads CASMAPGASGANVLTF. The CDR3 bases are TGTGCCAGCATGGCACCGGGGGCCTCTGGGGCCAACGTCCTGACTTTC. This chain joins TRBV19 and TRBJ2-6, with D possibly being TRBD1 or TRBD2 (6 bases each). Per the germline V gene, CDR1 is LNHDA and CDR2 is SQIVND (reference sequence). There are 16 residues in the CDR3. Trimming cost V 9 bases and J 0 bases, with 15 bases left between them. The complete variable domain, with remaining parts taken from reference TRBV19 and TRBJ2-6, reads DGGITQSPKYLFRKEGQNVTLSCEQNLNHDAMYWYRQDPGQGLRLIYYSQIVNDFQKGDIAEGYSVSREKKESFPLTVTSAQKNPTAFYLCASMAPGASGANVLTFGAGSRLTVL.

This clone was observed a few times. V gene TRBV19 combines with J gene TRBJ2-4, with 7 bases fitting TRBD1. The CDR3 runs 18 residues. The V segment lost 1 base and the J segment 0 bases; nucleotides outside the gene matches: 9. Germline-derived CDR1 and CDR2 are LNHDA and SQIVND (reference sequence). The CDR3 nucleotides read TGTGCCAGTAGTATAGGCCCTCGGGACAGTATAGCCAAAAACATTCAGTACTTC. Residues: CASSIGPRDSIAKNIQYF.

Only a few counts were recorded for this clone. The J gene is TRBJ1-3, the V gene TRBV30; 7 bases map to TRBD1. The germline V gene has CDR1 GTSNPN and CDR2 SVGIG (reference sequence). The V gene end was trimmed by 5 bases and the J gene end by 2 bases; junction bases not matched to a gene: 6. This CDR3 is built from 14 residues. CDR3 nucleotide sequence: TGTGCCTGGGCCCAGGGGGGGACTGGAAACACCATATATTTT. This encodes CAWAQGGTGNTIYF.

The J gene is TRBJ2-1, the V gene TRBV19; no definite D call. There are 14 residues in the CDR3. The V and J ends lost 1 base and 6 bases respectively, with 10 bases between them. From germline, CDR1 is LNHDA and CDR2 SQIVND (reference sequence). The DNA for the CDR3 is TGTGCCAGTAGTATAGGGTGGTCGAGCAATGAGCAGTTCTTC. It encodes CASSIGWSSNEQFF.

This clone turned up a few times. V gene TRBV9 combines with J gene TRBJ1-4; a possible D gene is TRBD1 (6 bases). The CDR3 length is 17 residues. CDR1 SGDLS and CDR2 YYNGEE come from the germline V gene. V dropped 0 bases and J dropped 0 bases, with 12 bases sitting between them. The CDR3 bases are TGTGCCAGCAGCGTAGGGCAGGGGAGGCCAACTAATGAAAAACTGTTTTTT. It yields the protein CASSVGQGRPTNEKLFF.

This clone was detected a few times. The genes are TRBV6-8 and TRBJ1-5; D call uncertain. Looked up from germline, CDR1 is MNHGY and CDR2 is SAAAGT. This CDR3 is 14 amino acids long. V dropped 10 bases and J dropped 5 bases, with 18 bases sitting between them. CDR3 in DNA: TGTGCCATCAGGAGTAGTACTGGCGATCAGCCCCAGCATTTT. This translates into CAIRSSTGDQPQHF.

V is TRBV19 and J is TRBJ2-1; TRBD2 might be the D (6 bases). In germline, CDR1 is LNHDA, CDR2 SQIVND (reference sequence). Trimming removed 5 bases at V and 6 bases at J, with 11 bases between. The CDR3 spans 13 residues. The CDR3 bases are TGTGCCAGTAGTCCTGGAGCGGGCAATGAGCAGTTCTTC. Its translation is CASSPGAGNEQFF.

A few counts support this clone. The gene calls are TRBV14 and TRBJ1-1; 7 bases map to TRBD1. J lost 6 bases, V lost 3 bases, and 1 base had no gene match. The CDR3 contains 12 residues. Germline V gene data show CDR1 as SGHDN and CDR2 as FVKESK. DNA of the CDR3: TGTGCCAGCAGCCACGACAGGGCTGAAGCTTTCTTT. It specifies CASSHDRAEAFF.